This note documents a single TCR beta chain sequence. The data derive from a study of blood T cell repertoires in COVID-19. Study-wide background: Collection of acute and convalescent COVID-19 samples took place in the United States, Italy and Spain. PBMCs, B-cell-depleted T cells, or T cells provided the cDNA or gDNA that made up the material.

The CDR3 length is 14 residues. V shed 4 bases, J shed 6 bases, and the junction held 2 bases outside the gene matches. Germline V gene sequence: CDR1 MGHDK, CDR2 SYGVNS. Original data processing: Amplified reference gene primers provided the basis for estimating nucleated cell counts. Sequenced by immunoSEQ multiplex PCR; TCRdb stores in-frame clones only, minus some. The D gene and trimming were derived from the DNA, and the V and J assignments and clone size from that table. This repertoire shows tens of thousands of clones, less than 85% found once; its top ten account for over 8.5%. The specimen was peripheral blood. The sequence was collected from a man aged 55 to 70 with acute or convalescent COVID-19. The chain joins TRBV25-1 to TRBJ1-6; 8 bases are a match to TRBD1. The CDR3 coding sequence is TGTGCCAGCAGTGTAGGGACAGGTAATTCACCCCTCCACTTT. Its translation: CASSVGTGNSPLHF.